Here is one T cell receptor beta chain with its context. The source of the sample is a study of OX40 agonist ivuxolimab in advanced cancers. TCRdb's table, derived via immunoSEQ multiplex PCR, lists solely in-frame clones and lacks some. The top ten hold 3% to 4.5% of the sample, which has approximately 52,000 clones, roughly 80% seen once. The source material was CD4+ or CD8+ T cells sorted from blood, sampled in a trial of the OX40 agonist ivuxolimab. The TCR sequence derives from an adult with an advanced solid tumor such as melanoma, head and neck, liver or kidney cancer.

This CDR3 reads CASSPSPRGNEQFF. The CDR3 DNA reads as TGTGCCAGCTCGCCGAGCCCCAGGGGAAATGAGCAGTTCTTC. This chain links TRBV18 with TRBJ2-1; tentative D call: TRBD1 (6 bases). The CDR3 length is 14 residues. Germline loops: CDR1 KGHSH, CDR2 LQKENI. The ends were cut back, 6 bases at V and 7 bases at J, with 16 bases in the middle.